These 12 T cell receptor beta chains originate from one sample sequenced in a study of T cell responses to AZD1222 COVID-19 vaccine. Measured with immunoSEQ multiplex PCR; TCRdb has only the in-frame clones, and not every one. Of under 50,000 clones in the sample, 70% to 90% were seen once. The sample was peripheral blood, taken 28 days after the second AZD1222 dose. The receptors shown here come from an adult who received the AZD1222 COVID-19 vaccine.

The V call is TRBV4-1, the J call TRBJ2-1; the D gene is possibly TRBD1 (6 bases). Germline V CDR1 and CDR2: MGHRA, YSYEKL. Trimming shortened V by 2 bases and J by 4 bases, and 12 bases separated the two germline ends. CDR3 length: 15 amino acids. The CDR3 DNA follows: TGCGCCAGCAGCCAATCCCAGGGGAGATACAATGAGCAGTTCTTC. It specifies CASSQSQGRYNEQFF.

The chain combines TRBV4-1 with TRBJ1-4; no definite D call. The CDR3 has 15 amino acids. The ends were cut back, 4 bases at V and 5 bases at J, with 14 bases in the middle. Germline lookup yields CDR1 MGHRA and CDR2 YSYEKL. The chain's CDR3 is CASSPRRRQNEKLFF. The CDR3 coding sequence is TGCGCCAGCAGCCCACGGCGGAGACAAAATGAAAAACTGTTTTTT.

The chain is built from TRBV4-1 and TRBJ2-7; 9 bases are a match to TRBD1. V dropped 3 bases and J dropped 2; count of bases not matched to a gene: 8. The CDR3 is 16 residues long. Germline V CDR1 and CDR2: MGHRA, YSYEKL. The CDR3 region has the DNA TGCGCCAGCAGCCAGCTTGTGGGACAGGGCCCCTACGAGCAGTACTTC. Encoded protein: CASSQLVGQGPYEQYF.

This chain uses TRBV19 with TRBJ2-1; D possibly corresponds to TRBD2 (5 bases). Per the germline V gene, CDR1 is LNHDA and CDR2 is SQIVND (reference sequence). The CDR3 is made up of 16 amino acids. The V end lost 0 bases, the J end lost 1 base, and 10 bases lay between the germline ends. CDR3 in amino acids: CASSIDSGGSYNEQFF. The CDR3, as DNA: TGTGCCAGTAGTATAGATTCTGGCGGGTCCTACAATGAGCAGTTCTTC. Drawing the rest from reference TRBV19 and TRBJ2-1, the complete variable domain is DGGITQSPKYLFRKEGQNVTLSCEQNLNHDAMYWYRQDPGQGLRLIYYSQIVNDFQKGDIAEGYSVSREKKESFPLTVTSAQKNPTAFYLCASSIDSGGSYNEQFFGPGTRLTVL.

In DNA, the CDR3 is TGCAGCGTTGAACCCGGGCAGCAAGAGACCCAGTACTTC. It specifies CSVEPGQQETQYF. The genes are TRBV29-1 and TRBJ2-5; D unclear. CDR3 length: 13 amino acids. CDR1 is SQVTM and CDR2 is ANQGSEA in the germline V gene. The ends were cut back, 2 bases at V and 2 bases at J, with 9 bases in the middle.

The V gene is TRBV10-3, the J gene TRBJ2-1; TRBD1 matches at 10 bases. The CDR3 has 15 amino acids. Germline V gives CDR1 ENHRY, CDR2 SYGVKD. The V gene end was trimmed by 4 bases and the J gene end by 2 bases; junction bases not matched to a gene: 2. CDR3 protein: CAISVGTGAYNEQFF. The CDR3 coding sequence is TGTGCCATCAGTGTAGGGACAGGGGCCTACAATGAGCAGTTCTTC.

V gene TRBV10-1 combines with J gene TRBJ2-5; D is possibly TRBD1 (6 bases). V lost 5 bases to trimming and J lost 2 bases, with 9 bases between them. CDR1 and CDR2 from the germline V gene are WNHNN and SYGVQD (reference sequence). CDR3 size: 13 residues. For the CDR3, the DNA is TGCGCCAGCAGTTCTGGACAGCAAGAGACCCAGTACTTC. Its protein is CASSSGQQETQYF.

This chain connects TRBV7-2 to TRBJ1-4; D perhaps matches TRBD1 (5 bases). The CDR3 runs to 15 residues. The V gene's germline CDR1 is SGHTA and CDR2 FQGNSA. V was cut by 5 bases and J by 7 bases, with 17 bases left in between. As DNA, the CDR3 is TGTGCCAGCAGCCAGGCCCCAGGGATGGGTGAAAAACTGTTTTTT. Protein: CASSQAPGMGEKLFF.

This clone was seen once. The chain is built from TRBV7-9 and TRBJ1-3, with a possible D match to TRBD1 (6 bases). The V end lost 8 bases, the J end lost 8 bases, and 16 bases lay between the germline ends. The CDR3 length is 13 residues. CDR1 and CDR2 (germline): SEHNR, FQNEAQ (reference sequence). This CDR3 is CASGGPGPDTIYF. The CDR3 DNA follows: TGTGCCAGCGGGGGCCCAGGACCCGACACCATATATTTT.

The J gene is TRBJ1-3, the V gene TRBV28; D not resolved. Germline assignment: CDR1 MDHEN and CDR2 SYDVKM. Trimming left V 6 bases short and J 3 bases short, with 15 bases between. This CDR3 has 15 residues. CDR3 DNA sequence: TGTGCCAGCAGCCCCGAGAGGCTCGATGGAAACACCATATATTTT. Amino acid sequence: CASSPERLDGNTIYF. The variable domain in full, with the rest retrieved from reference TRBV28 and TRBJ1-3, is DVKVTQSSRYLVKRTGEKVFLECVQDMDHENMFWYRQDPGLGLRLIYFSYDVKMKEKGDIPEGYSVSREKKERFSLILESASTNQTSMYLCASSPERLDGNTIYFGEGSWLTVV.

This rearrangement joins TRBV10-2 to TRBJ2-7; 13 positions agree with TRBD2. The CDR3 runs 16 residues. Germline CDR1 WSHSY, CDR2 SAAADI. V shed 9 bases and J 0 bases; nucleotides not matched to a gene: 8. Here the CDR3 reads CASSGTSGKASYEQYF. The CDR3 DNA is TGCGCCAGTTCCGGGACTAGCGGGAAGGCCTCCTACGAGCAGTACTTC.

The chain has TRBV9 and TRBJ2-3; the match to TRBD2 covers 9 bases. The CDR3 totals 16 residues. The V segment lost 0 bases and the J segment 1 base; nucleotides outside the gene matches: 3. From germline, CDR1 is SGDLS and CDR2 YYNGEE. The CDR3 sequence is CASSVAPSGGTDTQYF. The CDR3 nucleotides read TGTGCCAGCAGCGTAGCACCTAGCGGGGGCACAGATACGCAGTATTTT.